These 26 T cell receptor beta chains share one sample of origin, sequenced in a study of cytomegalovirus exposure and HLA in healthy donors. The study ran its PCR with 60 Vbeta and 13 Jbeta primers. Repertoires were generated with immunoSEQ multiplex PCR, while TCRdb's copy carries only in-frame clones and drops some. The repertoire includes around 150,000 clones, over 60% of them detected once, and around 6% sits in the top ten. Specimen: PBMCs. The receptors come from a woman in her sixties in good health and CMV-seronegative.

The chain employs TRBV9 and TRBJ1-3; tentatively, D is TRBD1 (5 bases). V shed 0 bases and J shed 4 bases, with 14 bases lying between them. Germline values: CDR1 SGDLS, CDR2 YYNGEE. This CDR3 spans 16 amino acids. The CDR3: CASSVAQGSSGNTIYF. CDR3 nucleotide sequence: TGTGCCAGCAGCGTAGCTCAGGGTTCGTCCGGAAACACCATATATTTT.

The CDR3 sequence is CASPKKEGASNQPQHF. In nucleotides, the CDR3 is TGTGCCAGCCCTAAAAAGGAGGGGGCTAGCAATCAGCCCCAGCATTTT. The chain uses TRBV21-1 and TRBJ1-5; TRBD1 is the table's D call and was not checked against the DNA. TRBV21-1 is described as a pseudogene. CDR3 length: 16 amino acids.

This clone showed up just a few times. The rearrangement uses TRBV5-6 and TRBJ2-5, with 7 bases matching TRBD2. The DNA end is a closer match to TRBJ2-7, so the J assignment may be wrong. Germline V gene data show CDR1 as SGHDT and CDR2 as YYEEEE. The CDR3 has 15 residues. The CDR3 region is CASSLGGGRAYEQYF. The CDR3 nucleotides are TGTGCCAGCAGCTTGGGGGGCGGGAGAGCCTACGAGCAGTACTTC.

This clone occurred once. CDR3 sequence reads: CASSLRPGQETEAFF. For the CDR3, the DNA is TGCGCCAGCAGCTTACGTCCGGGACAGGAGACTGAAGCTTTCTTT. The chain has TRBV5-1 and TRBJ1-1; 8 bases agree with TRBD1. This CDR3 is 15 amino acids long. Germline CDR1 SGHRS, CDR2 YFSETQ. J gave up 5 bases and V 2 bases, and 8 bases lay outside the gene matches.

CDR3 loop: CASSPLQGVNGYTF. CDR3 DNA sequence: TGTGCCAGCAGCCCATTACAGGGGGTAAACGGCTACACCTTC. The V and J genes are TRBV28 and TRBJ1-2; 8 bases are shared with TRBD1. This CDR3 is 14 amino acids long. The germline V gene encodes CDR1 MDHEN and CDR2 SYDVKM. Unmatched junction bases numbered 11, after V lost 6 bases and J lost 8 bases.

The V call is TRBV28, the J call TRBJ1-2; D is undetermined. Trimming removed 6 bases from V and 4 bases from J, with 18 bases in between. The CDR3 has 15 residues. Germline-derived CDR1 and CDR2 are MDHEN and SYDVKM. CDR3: CASSPPPAAGYGYTF. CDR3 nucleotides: TGTGCCAGCAGCCCCCCCCCTGCGGCGGGCTATGGCTACACCTTC.

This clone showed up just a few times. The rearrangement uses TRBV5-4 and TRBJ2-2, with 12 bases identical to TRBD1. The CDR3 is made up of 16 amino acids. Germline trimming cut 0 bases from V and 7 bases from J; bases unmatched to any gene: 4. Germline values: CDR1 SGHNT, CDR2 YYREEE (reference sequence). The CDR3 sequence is CASSLGGTGGFGELFF. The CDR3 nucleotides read TGTGCCAGCAGCTTGGGGGGGACAGGGGGCTTCGGGGAGCTGTTTTTT.

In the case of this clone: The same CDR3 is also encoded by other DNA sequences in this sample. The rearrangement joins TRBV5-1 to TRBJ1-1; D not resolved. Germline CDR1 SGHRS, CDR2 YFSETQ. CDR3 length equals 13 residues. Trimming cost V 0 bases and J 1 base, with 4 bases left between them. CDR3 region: CASSLDRNTEAFF. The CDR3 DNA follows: TGCGCCAGCAGCTTGGACAGGAACACTGAAGCTTTCTTT.

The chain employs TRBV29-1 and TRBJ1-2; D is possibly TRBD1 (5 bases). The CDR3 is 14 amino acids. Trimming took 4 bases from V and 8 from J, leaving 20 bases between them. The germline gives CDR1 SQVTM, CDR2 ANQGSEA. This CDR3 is CSVAPTAQSSGYTF. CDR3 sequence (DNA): TGCAGCGTTGCGCCGACAGCCCAATCCTCCGGCTACACCTTC. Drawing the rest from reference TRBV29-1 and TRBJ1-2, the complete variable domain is SAVISQKPSRDICQRGTSLTIQCQVDSQVTMMFWYRQQPGQSLTLIATANQGSEATYESGFVIDKFPISRPNLTFSTLTVSNMSPEDSSIYLCSVAPTAQSSGYTFGSGTRLTVV.

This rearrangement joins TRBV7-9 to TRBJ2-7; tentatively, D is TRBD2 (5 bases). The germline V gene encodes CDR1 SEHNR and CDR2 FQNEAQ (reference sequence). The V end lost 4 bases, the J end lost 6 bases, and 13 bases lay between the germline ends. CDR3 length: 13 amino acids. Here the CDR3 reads CASSSSGAGEQYF. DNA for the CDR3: TGTGCCAGCAGCTCATCCGGCGCGGGCGAGCAGTACTTC.

The DNA of the CDR3 is TGTGCCAGCTCCGGCCGGGAAGGGACTAGCGCCAAGTATACCTACGAGCAGTACTTC. Translating it yields CASSGREGTSAKYTYEQYF. The V and J genes are TRBV6-7 and TRBJ2-7; 10 nucleotides line up with TRBD2. TRBV6-7 is treated as an ORF (open reading frame) with a function not yet certain. J was trimmed by 2 bases and V by 8 bases; bases with no gene match: 21. The CDR3 consists of 19 residues.

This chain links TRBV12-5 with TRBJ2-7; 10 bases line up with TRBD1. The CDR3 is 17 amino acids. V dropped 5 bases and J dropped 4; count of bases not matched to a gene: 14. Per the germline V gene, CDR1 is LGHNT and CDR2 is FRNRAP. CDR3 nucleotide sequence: TGTGCTAGTGGTGTTACAGACCGGGACAGGGGCCGATACGAGCAGTACTTC. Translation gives CASGVTDRDRGRYEQYF.

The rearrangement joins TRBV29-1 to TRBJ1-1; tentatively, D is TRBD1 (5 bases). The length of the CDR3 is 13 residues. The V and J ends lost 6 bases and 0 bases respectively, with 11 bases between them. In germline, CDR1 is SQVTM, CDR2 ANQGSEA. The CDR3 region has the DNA TGCAGCGTCAGCCAGGGAATGAACACTGAAGCTTTCTTT. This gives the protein CSVSQGMNTEAFF.

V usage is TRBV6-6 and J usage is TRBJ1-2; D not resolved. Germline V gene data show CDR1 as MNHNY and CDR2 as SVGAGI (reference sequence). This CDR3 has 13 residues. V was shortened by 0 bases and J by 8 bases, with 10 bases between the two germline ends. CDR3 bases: TGTGCCAGCAGTTACTCGGCGGGGTTGGGCTACACCTTC. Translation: CASSYSAGLGYTF.

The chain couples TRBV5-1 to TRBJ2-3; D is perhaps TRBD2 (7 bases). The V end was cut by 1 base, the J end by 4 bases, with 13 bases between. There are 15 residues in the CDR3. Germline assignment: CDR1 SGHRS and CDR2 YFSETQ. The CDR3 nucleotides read TGCGCCAGCAGCTTGTTGGGGGGGCAATCAGATACGCAGTATTTT. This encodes CASSLLGGQSDTQYF.

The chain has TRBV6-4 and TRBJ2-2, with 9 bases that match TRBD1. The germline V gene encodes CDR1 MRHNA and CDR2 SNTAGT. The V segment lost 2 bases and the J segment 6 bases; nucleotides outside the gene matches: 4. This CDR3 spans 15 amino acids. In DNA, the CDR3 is TGTGCCAGCAGTGACGGGACAGGGTCGGCCGGGGAGCTGTTTTTT. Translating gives CASSDGTGSAGELFF.

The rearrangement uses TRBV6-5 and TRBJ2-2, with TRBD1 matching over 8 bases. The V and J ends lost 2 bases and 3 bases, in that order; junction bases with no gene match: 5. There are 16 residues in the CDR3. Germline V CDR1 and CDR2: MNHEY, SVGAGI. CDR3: CASSYTVTGDTGELFF. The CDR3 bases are TGTGCCAGCAGTTACACGGTGACAGGGGACACCGGGGAGCTGTTTTTT.

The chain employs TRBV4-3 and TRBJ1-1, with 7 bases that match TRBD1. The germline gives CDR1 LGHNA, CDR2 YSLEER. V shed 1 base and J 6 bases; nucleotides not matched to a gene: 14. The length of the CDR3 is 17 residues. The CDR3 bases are TGCGCCAGCAGCCAAGGAGGAACAGGGGCTGTTTTCTCTGAAGCTTTCTTT. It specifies CASSQGGTGAVFSEAFF.

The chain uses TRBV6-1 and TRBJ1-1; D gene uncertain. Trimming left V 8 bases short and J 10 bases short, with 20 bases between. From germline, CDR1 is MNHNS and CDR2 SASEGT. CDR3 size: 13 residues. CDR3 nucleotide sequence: TGTGCCAGCTTTATTGGCGCGCAGGTCCGAGCTTTCTTT. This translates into CASFIGAQVRAFF.

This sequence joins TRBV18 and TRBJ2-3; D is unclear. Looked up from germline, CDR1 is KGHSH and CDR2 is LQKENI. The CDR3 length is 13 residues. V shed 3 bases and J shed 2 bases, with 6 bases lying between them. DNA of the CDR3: TGTGCCAGCTCACCGGAGCTCACAGATACGCAGTATTTT. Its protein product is CASSPELTDTQYF.

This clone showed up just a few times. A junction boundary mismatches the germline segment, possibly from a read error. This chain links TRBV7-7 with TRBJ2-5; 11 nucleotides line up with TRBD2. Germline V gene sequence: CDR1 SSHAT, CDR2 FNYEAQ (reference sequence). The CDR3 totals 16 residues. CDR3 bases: TGTGCTAGCAGCGCTTTAGCGGGGGGGATAGTAGAGACCCAGTACTTC. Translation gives CASSALAGGIVETQYF.

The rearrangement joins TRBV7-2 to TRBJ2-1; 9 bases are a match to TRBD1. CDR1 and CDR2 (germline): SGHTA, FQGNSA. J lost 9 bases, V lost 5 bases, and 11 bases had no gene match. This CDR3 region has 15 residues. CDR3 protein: CASSQTGDRDREQFF. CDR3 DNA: TGTGCCAGCAGCCAGACCGGGGACAGGGATCGTGAGCAGTTCTTC.

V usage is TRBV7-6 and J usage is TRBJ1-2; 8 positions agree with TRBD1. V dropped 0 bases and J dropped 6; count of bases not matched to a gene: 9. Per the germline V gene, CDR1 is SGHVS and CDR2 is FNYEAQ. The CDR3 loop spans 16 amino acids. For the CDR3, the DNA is TGTGCCAGCAGCTTAGCTCTCCAGGGGGCGGTCGATGGCTACACCTTC. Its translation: CASSLALQGAVDGYTF.

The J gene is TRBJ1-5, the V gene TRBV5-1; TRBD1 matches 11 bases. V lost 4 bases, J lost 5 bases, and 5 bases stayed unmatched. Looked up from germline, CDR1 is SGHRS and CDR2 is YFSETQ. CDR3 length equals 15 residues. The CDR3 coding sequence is TGCGCCAGCAGCCCCCGGACAGGGGGCGATCAGCCCCAGCATTTT. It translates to CASSPRTGGDQPQHF. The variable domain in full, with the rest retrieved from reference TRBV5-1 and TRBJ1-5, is KAGVTQTPRYLIKTRGQQVTLSCSPISGHRSVSWYQQTPGQGLQFLFEYFSETQRNKGNFPGRFSGRQFSNSRSEMNVSTLELGDSALYLCASSPRTGGDQPQHFGDGTRLSIL.

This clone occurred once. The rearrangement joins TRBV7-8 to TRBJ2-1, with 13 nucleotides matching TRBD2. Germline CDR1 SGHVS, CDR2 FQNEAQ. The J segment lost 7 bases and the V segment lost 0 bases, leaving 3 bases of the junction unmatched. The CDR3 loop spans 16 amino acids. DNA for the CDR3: TGTGCCAGCAGCTTAGCGGGGACTAGCGGGGTTAATGAGCAGTTCTTC. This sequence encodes CASSLAGTSGVNEQFF.

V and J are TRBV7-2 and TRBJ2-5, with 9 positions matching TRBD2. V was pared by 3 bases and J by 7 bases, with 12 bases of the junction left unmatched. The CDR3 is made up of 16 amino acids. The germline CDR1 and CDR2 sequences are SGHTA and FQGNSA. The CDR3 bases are TGTGCCAGCAGCTTTCATAGCGGGAGCGCCTCGGGGACCCAGTACTTC. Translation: CASSFHSGSASGTQYF.